Presented here are 28 T cell receptor beta chains from one specimen sequenced in a study of blood T cells in healthy people across ages. Primers used in a second PCR of about 6 to 12 cycles were a sample-barcoded 5' primer and a J-beta primer mix. TCRdb redid the calling of the 5' RACE reads with MiXCR, one entry per CDR3 protein. The sample has hundreds of thousands of distinct CDR3 sequences, roughly three fifths seen once. Material: blood. These receptors were taken from a man aged 40-55 years in good health.

J is TRBJ2-5 and V is TRBV11-2, with D possibly matching TRBD1 (5 bases). The CDR3 contains 13 residues. Trimming pared 1 base from V and 5 bases from J, leaving 8 bases between. Germline lookup yields CDR1 SGHAT and CDR2 FQNNGV. CDR3 nucleotides: TGTGCCAGCAGCTTAGTTGGGGCCGAGACCCAGTACTTC. Its translation is CASSLVGAETQYF.

V gene TRBV11-2 combines with J gene TRBJ2-2; 7 nucleotides match TRBD2. This CDR3 region has 15 residues. The ends lost 4 bases at V and 5 bases at J; junction bases unmatched: 7. CDR1 is SGHAT and CDR2 is FQNNGV in the germline V gene. CDR3 in amino acids: CASSWRSGATGELFF. In DNA, the CDR3 is TGTGCCAGCAGCTGGCGGAGCGGGGCGACCGGGGAGCTGTTTTTT.

A few counts support this clonotype. The J gene is TRBJ2-1, the V gene TRBV5-1; 7 bases are shared with TRBD1. Germline CDR1 and CDR2: SGHRS and YFSETQ. V shed 1 base, J shed 8 bases, and the junction held 12 bases outside the gene matches. This CDR3 contains 16 residues. The CDR3 DNA follows: TGCGCCAGCAGCTTGACGATAAATACAGGGGTGGATGAGCAGTTCTTC. Translated: CASSLTINTGVDEQFF.

V usage is TRBV6-6 and J usage is TRBJ1-2; 7 positions agree with TRBD1. V lost 5 bases to trimming and J lost 2 bases; unmatched junction nucleotides: 5. From germline, CDR1 is MNHNY and CDR2 SVGAGI (reference sequence). The CDR3 loop spans 14 amino acids. CDR3 sequence: CASSGDSKNYGYTF. The CDR3 DNA follows: TGTGCCAGCAGTGGGGACAGCAAAAACTATGGCTACACCTTC.

This chain uses TRBV4-2 with TRBJ1-2; D perhaps matches TRBD1 (6 bases). V was trimmed by 1 base and J by 5 bases, leaving 11 bases between them. This CDR3 has 14 amino acids. CDR1 is LGHNA and CDR2 is YNFKEQ in the germline V gene. CDR3 DNA sequence: TGTGCCAGCAGCCAAGTAGGGGGTGATTATGGCTACACCTTC. This codes for CASSQVGGDYGYTF.

The chain carries TRBV4-3 and TRBJ1-2; D gene ambiguous. The CDR3 is 15 amino acids. V lost 4 bases, J lost 0 bases, and 12 bases lay in between. The germline V gene encodes CDR1 LGHNA and CDR2 YSLEER. The CDR3 region has the DNA TGCGCCAGCAGCCCCAGGAGAGGAGCTAACTATGGCTACACCTTC. This codes for CASSPRRGANYGYTF.

This clonotype was seen a few times. The chain employs TRBV11-3 and TRBJ2-7; 14 nucleotides agree with TRBD2. The junction had 4 bases not matched to a gene; V was cut back by 5 bases and J by 4 bases. The germline V gene has CDR1 SGHNT and CDR2 YENEEA. This CDR3 is 15 amino acids long. The CDR3 DNA reads as TGTGCCAGCAGCAGACTAGCGGGAGGGCGGTACGAGCAGTACTTC. It specifies CASSRLAGGRYEQYF.

This clonotype came up a few times. The V gene is TRBV7-2, the J gene TRBJ2-3; the D gene is possibly TRBD2 (6 bases). This CDR3 contains 14 residues. The germline gives CDR1 SGHTA, CDR2 FQGNSA. V gave up 4 bases and J gave up 5 bases, with 13 bases separating them. The CDR3 DNA reads as TGTGCCAGCAGCTCGCGGGACGCCTTAGATACGCAGTATTTT. Amino acids: CASSSRDALDTQYF.

The chain couples TRBV7-3 to TRBJ2-3; D is ambiguous. The length of the CDR3 is 12 residues. Germline lookup yields CDR1 SGHTA and CDR2 FQGTGA. Trimming took 8 bases from V and 0 from J, leaving 6 bases between them. The CDR3 reads CASGMSTDTQYF. CDR3 DNA sequence: TGTGCCAGCGGGATGAGCACAGATACGCAGTATTTT.

V usage is TRBV7-3 and J usage is TRBJ2-3; either TRBD1 or TRBD2 may supply D (6 bases each). The CDR3 sequence is 16 residues long. Germline CDR1 SGHTA, CDR2 FQGTGA. Trimming shortened V by 5 bases and J by 0 bases, and 15 bases separated the two germline ends. The CDR3 is CASSQGGGLSTDTQYF. The CDR3 bases are TGTGCCAGCAGCCAAGGAGGGGGACTTAGCACAGATACGCAGTATTTT.

The V call is TRBV10-3, the J call TRBJ1-2; D remains ambiguous. The V and J ends lost 8 bases and 6 bases respectively, with 10 bases between them. The CDR3 covers 11 residues. Germline assignment: CDR1 ENHRY and CDR2 SYGVKD. CDR3 protein: CAIGQADGYTF. CDR3 nucleotides: TGTGCCATCGGCCAGGCTGATGGCTACACCTTC.

Turning to this clonotype: One end of the junction does not line up with germline, which may come from a read error. The V call is TRBV28, the J call TRBJ2-5, with D tentatively TRBD1 or TRBD2 (6 bases each). Germline values: CDR1 MDHEN, CDR2 SYDVKM. CDR3 length: 14 residues. Here the CDR3 DNA reads TGTGCCACCAGTTCTGTTTGGGGGGCAGAGACCCAGTACTTC. Its protein product is CATSSVWGAETQYF.

A few counts support this clonotype. V is TRBV28 and J is TRBJ2-4, with TRBD1 identical over 8 bases. The J call may be mistaken, given a closer DNA end match to TRBJ2-7. Germline V CDR1 and CDR2: MDHEN, SYDVKM. This CDR3 region has 14 residues. CDR3 sequence (DNA): TGTGCCAGCAGTACGACAGGGGATCTCGGCGAGCAGTACTTC. Amino acids: CASSTTGDLGEQYF.

This clonotype was detected only a few times. This chain joins TRBV6-1 and TRBJ2-7; D unclear. The V end was cut by 1 base, the J end by 4 bases, with 8 bases between. This CDR3 comprises 13 residues. From germline, CDR1 is MNHNS and CDR2 SASEGT. The CDR3 protein is CASSEDSPYEQYF. Written as DNA, the CDR3 is TGTGCCAGCAGTGAAGACAGTCCATACGAGCAGTACTTC.

This clonotype was counted only a few times. It may be a read error: a sequence one base away is much more abundant. This chain links TRBV7-2 with TRBJ1-5; D gene ambiguous. The germline gives CDR1 SGHTA, CDR2 FQGNSA. Between the trimmed V and J ends, which lost 10 bases and 6 bases, there was a span of 16 bases. The CDR3 totals 13 residues. Here the CDR3 reads CATVEGVGQPQHF. CDR3 in DNA: TGTGCCACCGTGGAGGGAGTGGGTCAGCCCCAGCATTTT.

The J gene is TRBJ1-1, the V gene TRBV6-1, with D possibly matching TRBD1 (6 bases). This CDR3 region has 14 residues. V lost 0 bases, J lost 2 bases, and 7 bases lay in between. Germline V gene sequence: CDR1 MNHNS, CDR2 SASEGT. The CDR3 sequence is CASSEAGHNTEAFF. CDR3 coding DNA: TGTGCCAGCAGTGAAGCGGGACATAACACTGAAGCTTTCTTT.

The chain couples TRBV28 to TRBJ2-4, with 7 bases lining up with TRBD2. The CDR3 consists of 14 residues. Trimming took 5 bases from V and 3 from J; bases not matched to a gene: 4. Germline V lookup: CDR1 MDHEN, CDR2 SYDVKM. CDR3 amino acids: CASSTRTSKNIQYF. The CDR3 region has the DNA TGTGCCAGCAGTACGCGGACTAGCAAAAACATTCAGTACTTC.

The rearrangement links TRBV20-1 to TRBJ1-4; D remains ambiguous. Per germline, CDR1 DFQATT and CDR2 SNEGSKA (reference sequence). Between the trimmed V and J ends, which lost 3 bases and 2 bases, there was a span of 10 bases. The CDR3 consists of 14 residues. CDR3 in DNA: TGCAGTGCTAGGGGTGCAGCTACTAATGAAAAACTGTTTTTT. Its translation: CSARGAATNEKLFF.

This chain connects TRBV11-3 to TRBJ2-5, with 9 nucleotides matching TRBD2. The CDR3 is made up of 13 amino acids. The germline CDR1 and CDR2 sequences are SGHNT and YENEEA. The ends lost 8 bases at V and 4 bases at J; junction bases unmatched: 5. DNA for the CDR3: TGTGCCAGCGTTAGCGGGAGACGAGAGACCCAGTACTTC. Translated: CASVSGRRETQYF.

This clonotype has just a few counts. The V call is TRBV2, the J call TRBJ2-7; D perhaps matches TRBD2 (5 bases). CDR3 length: 14 residues. Per germline, CDR1 SNHLY and CDR2 FYNNEI. The V and J ends lost 5 bases and 2 bases respectively, with 13 bases between them. CDR3 residues: CASSPALAAYEQYF. The CDR3 DNA reads as TGTGCCAGCAGTCCCGCCCTAGCAGCCTACGAGCAGTACTTC.

The chain recombines TRBV15 with TRBJ2-5; D may be TRBD1 or TRBD2 (6 bases each). The J call is doubtful: the DNA matches TRBJ2-7 better. CDR1 is LNHNV and CDR2 is YYDKDF in the germline V gene (reference sequence). The CDR3 runs 19 residues. The CDR3 spells CATSRGLTKIGGRSYEQYF. Here the CDR3 DNA reads TGTGCCACCAGCAGGGGCCTAACCAAAATCGGGGGCCGCTCCTACGAGCAGTACTTC.

The V call is TRBV5-6, the J call TRBJ1-2; D perhaps matches TRBD1 (5 bases). Trimming took 0 bases from V and 2 from J, leaving 14 bases between them. CDR3 size: 16 residues. Germline assignment: CDR1 SGHDT and CDR2 YYEEEE. The CDR3 bases are TGTGCCAGCAGCTTGGTGGGACTTACCAGAAACTATGGCTACACCTTC. Its protein product is CASSLVGLTRNYGYTF.

This chain links TRBV5-1 with TRBJ2-3, with 9 bases fitting TRBD2. Per germline, CDR1 SGHRS and CDR2 YFSETQ. The CDR3 is 15 amino acids. Trimming at V came to 0 bases and at J to 4 bases, leaving 3 bases not matched to a gene. The DNA of the CDR3 is TGCGCCAGCAGCTTGGATAGCGGGGGCCCAGATACGCAGTATTTT. Translation: CASSLDSGGPDTQYF.

This rearrangement joins TRBV11-2 to TRBJ2-7; tentative D call: TRBD1 (6 bases). V dropped 5 bases and J dropped 4 bases, with 21 bases sitting between them. Germline V gene data show CDR1 as SGHAT and CDR2 as FQNNGV. The CDR3 spans 16 residues. The CDR3 nucleotides are TGTGCCAGCAGCGCACCGGAGAAACAGGGTTCGTACGAGCAGTACTTC. Amino acid sequence: CASSAPEKQGSYEQYF.

J is TRBJ2-3 and V is TRBV25-1; TRBD1 matches at 7 bases. V was clipped by 5 bases and J by 2 bases; unmatched bases: 10. This CDR3 spans 16 amino acids. Germline CDR1 MGHDK, CDR2 SYGVNS. CDR3 sequence: CASSSRQGKNTDTQYF. The CDR3 DNA reads as TGTGCCAGCAGTTCCAGACAGGGAAAAAACACAGATACGCAGTATTTT.

This clonotype came up a few times. CDR3 residues: CASSSSGDSYQPQHF. CDR3 in DNA: TGTGCCAGCAGCTCCAGTGGGGACAGCTATCAGCCCCAGCATTTT. The chain links TRBV7-9 to TRBJ1-5; 7 bases line up with TRBD1. The CDR3 loop spans 15 amino acids. CDR1 SEHNR and CDR2 FQNEAQ come from the germline V gene (reference sequence). The ends lost 4 bases at V and 5 bases at J; junction bases unmatched: 8.

This clonotype was counted only a few times. This chain joins TRBV10-3 and TRBJ2-7; possibly TRBD2 for D (5 bases). CDR1 is ENHRY, CDR2 SYGVKD, per germline. This CDR3 is built from 13 residues. The V end lost 3 bases, the J end lost 3 bases, and 9 bases lay between the germline ends. The CDR3: CAISDGRNYEQYF. CDR3 in DNA: TGTGCCATCAGTGATGGGAGAAACTACGAGCAGTACTTC.

V usage is TRBV11-2 and J usage is TRBJ2-4; possible D gene TRBD2, 5 bases. The end of the DNA is better explained by TRBJ2-7, so the J call may be wrong. The CDR3 is 14 residues long. CDR1 is SGHAT, CDR2 FQNNGV, per germline. For the CDR3, the DNA is TGTGCCAGCAGCTTAGCGCCTAGAGCGGACGAGCAGTACTTC. This encodes CASSLAPRADEQYF.